Included here is one T cell receptor beta chain sequence, with context. Its antigen remains unidentified. The CDR3 extends over 14 amino acids. V lost 0 bases and J 3 bases, leaving 10 bases between the germline ends. Germline V gives CDR1 SGHTS, CDR2 YDEGEE. PCR primers comprised 60 Vbeta and 13 Jbeta primers. Data came from immunoSEQ multiplex PCR; TCRdb stores just in-frame clones and leaves some out. In the table there are 150,000 to 200,000 clones, just under 80% of which are singletons. The data originate from a study of cytomegalovirus exposure and HLA in healthy donors. About the research overall: Of about 400 genotyped donors, more than 75% clustered with self-reported Caucasian donors. Points from the study as a whole: Most TCR sequences were uncommon, yet certain public TCRs appeared in many donors. Analyzed later, most CMV-associated TCR beta chains appeared HLA-restricted. Common viral pathogens seemed to be connected with several of the most significant clusters, according to a later analysis.

The chain couples TRBV5-8 to TRBJ2-7; D might be TRBD1 (6 bases). The clonotype comes from a woman aged 45-65 years in good health and CMV-seropositive. Sequenced material: PBMCs. The CDR3 sequence: CASSLGRQVYEQYF. The CDR3 coding sequence is TGTGCCAGCAGCTTGGGGCGACAGGTCTACGAGCAGTACTTC.